This T cell receptor (beta chain) was recorded in a study of control samples from healthy donors and cancer patients. The repertoire was sequenced with immunoSEQ multiplex PCR; TCRdb's copy has only in-frame clones and lacks some. This sample has approximately 100,000 clones, with 88% found just once. This clonotype was obtained from a young man in good health. Sequenced material: blood.

CDR3 protein: CASSKGDYEQYF. CDR3 sequence (DNA): TGTGCCAGTAGTAAGGGAGATTACGAGCAGTACTTC. V gene TRBV19 combines with J gene TRBJ2-7; perhaps TRBD2 as D (5 bases). This CDR3 region has 12 residues. Germline CDR1 LNHDA, CDR2 SQIVND (reference sequence). The V gene lost 4 bases and the J gene lost 4 bases, with 8 bases spanning the gap.